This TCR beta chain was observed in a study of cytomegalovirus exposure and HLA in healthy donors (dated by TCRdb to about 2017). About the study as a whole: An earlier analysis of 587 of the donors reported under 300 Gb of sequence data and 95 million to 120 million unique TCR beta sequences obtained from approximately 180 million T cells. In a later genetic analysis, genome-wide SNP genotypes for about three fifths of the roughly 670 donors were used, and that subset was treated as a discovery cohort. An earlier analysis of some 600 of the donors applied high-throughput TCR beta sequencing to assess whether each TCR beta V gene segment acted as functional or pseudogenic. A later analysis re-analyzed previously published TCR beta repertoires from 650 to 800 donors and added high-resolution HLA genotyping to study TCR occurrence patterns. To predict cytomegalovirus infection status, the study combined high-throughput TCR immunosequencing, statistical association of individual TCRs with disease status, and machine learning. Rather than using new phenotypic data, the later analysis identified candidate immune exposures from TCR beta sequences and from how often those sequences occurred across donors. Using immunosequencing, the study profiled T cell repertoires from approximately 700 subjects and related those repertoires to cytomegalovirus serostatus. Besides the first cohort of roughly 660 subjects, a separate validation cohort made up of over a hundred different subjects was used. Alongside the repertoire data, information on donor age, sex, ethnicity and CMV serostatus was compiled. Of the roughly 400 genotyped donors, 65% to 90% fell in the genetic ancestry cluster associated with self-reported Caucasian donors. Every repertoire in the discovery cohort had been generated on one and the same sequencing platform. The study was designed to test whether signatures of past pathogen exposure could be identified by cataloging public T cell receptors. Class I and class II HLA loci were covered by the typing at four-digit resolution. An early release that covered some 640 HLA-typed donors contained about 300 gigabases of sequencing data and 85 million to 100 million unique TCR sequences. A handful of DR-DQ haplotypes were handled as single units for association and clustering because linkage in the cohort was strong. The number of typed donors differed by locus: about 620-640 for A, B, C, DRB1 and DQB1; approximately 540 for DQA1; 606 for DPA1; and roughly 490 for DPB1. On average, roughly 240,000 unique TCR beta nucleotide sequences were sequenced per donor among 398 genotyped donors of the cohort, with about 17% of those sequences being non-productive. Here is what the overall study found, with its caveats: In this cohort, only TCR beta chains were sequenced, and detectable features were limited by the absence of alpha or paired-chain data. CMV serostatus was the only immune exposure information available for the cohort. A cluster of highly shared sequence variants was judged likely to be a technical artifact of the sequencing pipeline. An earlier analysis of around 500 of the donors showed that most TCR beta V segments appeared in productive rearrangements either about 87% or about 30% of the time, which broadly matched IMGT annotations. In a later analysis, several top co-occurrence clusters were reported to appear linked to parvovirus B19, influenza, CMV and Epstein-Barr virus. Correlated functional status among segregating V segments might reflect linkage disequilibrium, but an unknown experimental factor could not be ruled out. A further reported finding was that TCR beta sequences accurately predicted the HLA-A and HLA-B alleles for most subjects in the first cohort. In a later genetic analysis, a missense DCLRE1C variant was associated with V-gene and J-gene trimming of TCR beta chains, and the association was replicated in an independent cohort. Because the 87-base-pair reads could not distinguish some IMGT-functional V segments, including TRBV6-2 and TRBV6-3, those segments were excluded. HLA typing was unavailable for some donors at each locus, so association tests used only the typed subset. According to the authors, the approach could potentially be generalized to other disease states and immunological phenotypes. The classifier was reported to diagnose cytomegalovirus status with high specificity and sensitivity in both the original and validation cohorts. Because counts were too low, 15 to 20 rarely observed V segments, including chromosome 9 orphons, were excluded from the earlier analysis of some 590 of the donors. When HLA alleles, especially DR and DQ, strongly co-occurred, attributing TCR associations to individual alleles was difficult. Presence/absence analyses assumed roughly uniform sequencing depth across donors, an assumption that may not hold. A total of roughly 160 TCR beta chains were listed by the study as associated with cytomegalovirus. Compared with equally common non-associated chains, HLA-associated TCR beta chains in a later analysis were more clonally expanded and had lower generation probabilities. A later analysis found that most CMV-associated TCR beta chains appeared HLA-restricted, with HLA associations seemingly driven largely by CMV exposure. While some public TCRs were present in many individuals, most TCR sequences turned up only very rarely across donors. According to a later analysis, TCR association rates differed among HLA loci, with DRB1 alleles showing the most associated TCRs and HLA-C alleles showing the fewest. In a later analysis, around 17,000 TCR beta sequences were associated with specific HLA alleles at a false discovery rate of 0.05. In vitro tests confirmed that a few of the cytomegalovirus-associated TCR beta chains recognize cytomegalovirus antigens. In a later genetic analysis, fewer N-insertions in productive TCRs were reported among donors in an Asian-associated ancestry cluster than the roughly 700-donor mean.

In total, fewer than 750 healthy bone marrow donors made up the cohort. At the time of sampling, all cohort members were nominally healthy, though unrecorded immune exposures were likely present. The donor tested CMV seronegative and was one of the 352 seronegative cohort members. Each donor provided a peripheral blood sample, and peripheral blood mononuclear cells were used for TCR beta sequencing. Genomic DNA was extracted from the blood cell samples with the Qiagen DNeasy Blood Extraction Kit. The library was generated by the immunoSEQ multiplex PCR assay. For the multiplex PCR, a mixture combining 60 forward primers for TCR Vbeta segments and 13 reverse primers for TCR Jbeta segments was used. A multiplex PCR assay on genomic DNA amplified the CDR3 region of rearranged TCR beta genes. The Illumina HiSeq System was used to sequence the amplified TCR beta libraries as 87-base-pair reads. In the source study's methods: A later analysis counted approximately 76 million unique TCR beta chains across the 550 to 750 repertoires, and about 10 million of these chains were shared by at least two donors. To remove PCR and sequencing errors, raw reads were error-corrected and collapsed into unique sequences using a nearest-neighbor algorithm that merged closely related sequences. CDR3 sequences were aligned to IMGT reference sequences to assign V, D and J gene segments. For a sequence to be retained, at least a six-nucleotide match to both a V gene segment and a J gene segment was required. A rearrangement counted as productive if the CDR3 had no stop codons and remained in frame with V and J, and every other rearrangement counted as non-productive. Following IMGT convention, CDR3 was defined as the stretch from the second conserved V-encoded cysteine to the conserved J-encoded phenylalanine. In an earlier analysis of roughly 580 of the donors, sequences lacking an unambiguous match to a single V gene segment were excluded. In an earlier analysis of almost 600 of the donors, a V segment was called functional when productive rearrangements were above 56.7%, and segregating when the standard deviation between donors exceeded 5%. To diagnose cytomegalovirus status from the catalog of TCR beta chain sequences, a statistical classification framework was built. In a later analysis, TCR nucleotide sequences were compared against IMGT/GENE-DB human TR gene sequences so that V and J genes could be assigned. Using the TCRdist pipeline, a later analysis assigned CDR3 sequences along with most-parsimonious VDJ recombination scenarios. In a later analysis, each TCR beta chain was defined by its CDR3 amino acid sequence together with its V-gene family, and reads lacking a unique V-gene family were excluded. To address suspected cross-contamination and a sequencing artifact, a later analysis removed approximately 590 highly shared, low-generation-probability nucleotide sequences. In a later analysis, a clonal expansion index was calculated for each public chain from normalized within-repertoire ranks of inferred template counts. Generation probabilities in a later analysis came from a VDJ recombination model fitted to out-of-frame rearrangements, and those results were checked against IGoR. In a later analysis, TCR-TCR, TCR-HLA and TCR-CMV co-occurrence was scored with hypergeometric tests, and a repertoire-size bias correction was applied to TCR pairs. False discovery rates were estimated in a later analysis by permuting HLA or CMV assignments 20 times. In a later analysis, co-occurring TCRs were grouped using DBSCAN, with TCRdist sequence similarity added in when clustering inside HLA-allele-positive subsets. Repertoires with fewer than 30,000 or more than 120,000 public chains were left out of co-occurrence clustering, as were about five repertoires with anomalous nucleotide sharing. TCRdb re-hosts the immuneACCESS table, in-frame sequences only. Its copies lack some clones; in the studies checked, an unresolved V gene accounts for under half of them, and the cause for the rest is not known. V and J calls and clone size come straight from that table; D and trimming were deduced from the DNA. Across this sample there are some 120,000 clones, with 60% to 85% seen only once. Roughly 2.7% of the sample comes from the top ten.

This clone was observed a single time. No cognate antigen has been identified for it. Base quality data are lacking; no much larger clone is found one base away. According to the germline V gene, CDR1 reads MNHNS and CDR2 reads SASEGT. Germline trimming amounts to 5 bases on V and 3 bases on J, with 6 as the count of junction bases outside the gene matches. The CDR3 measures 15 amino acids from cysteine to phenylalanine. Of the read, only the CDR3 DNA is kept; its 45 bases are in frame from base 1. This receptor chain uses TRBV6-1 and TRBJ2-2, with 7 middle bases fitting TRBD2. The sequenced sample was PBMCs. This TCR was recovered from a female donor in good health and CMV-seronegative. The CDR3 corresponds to CASSRYLADTGELFF. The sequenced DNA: TGTGCCAGCAGTCGTTACCTAGCGGACACCGGGGAGCTGTTTTTT.